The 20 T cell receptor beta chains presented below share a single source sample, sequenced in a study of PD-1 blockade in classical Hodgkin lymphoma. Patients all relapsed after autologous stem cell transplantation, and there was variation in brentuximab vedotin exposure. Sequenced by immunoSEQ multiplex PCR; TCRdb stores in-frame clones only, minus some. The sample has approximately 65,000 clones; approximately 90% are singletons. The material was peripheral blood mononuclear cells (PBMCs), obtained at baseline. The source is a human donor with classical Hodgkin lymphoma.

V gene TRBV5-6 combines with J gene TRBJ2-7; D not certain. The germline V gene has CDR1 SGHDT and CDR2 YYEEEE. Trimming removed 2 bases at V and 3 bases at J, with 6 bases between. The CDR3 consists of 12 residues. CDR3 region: CASSLSRYEQYF. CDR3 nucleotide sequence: TGTGCCAGCAGCTTAAGCCGCTACGAGCAGTACTTC.

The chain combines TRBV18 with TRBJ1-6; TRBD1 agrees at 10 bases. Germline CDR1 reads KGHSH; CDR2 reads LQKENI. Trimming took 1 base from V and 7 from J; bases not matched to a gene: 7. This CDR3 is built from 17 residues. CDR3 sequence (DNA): TGTGCCAGCTCACCACTGGGGACAGGGGCTCGAAATTCACCCCTCCACTTT. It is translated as CASSPLGTGARNSPLHF.

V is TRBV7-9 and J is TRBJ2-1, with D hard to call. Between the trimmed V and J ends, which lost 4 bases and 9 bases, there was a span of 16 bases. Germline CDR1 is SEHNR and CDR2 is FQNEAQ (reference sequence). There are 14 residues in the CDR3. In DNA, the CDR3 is TGTGCCAGCAGCTCAGATCTTTTATTAAGTGAGCAGTTCTTC. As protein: CASSSDLLLSEQFF. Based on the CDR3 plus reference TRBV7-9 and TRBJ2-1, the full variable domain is DTGVSQNPRHKITKRGQNVTFRCDPISEHNRLYWYRQTLGQGPEFLTYFQNEAQLEKSRLLSDRFSAERPKGSFSTLEIQRTEQGDSAMYLCASSSDLLLSEQFFGPGTRLTVL.

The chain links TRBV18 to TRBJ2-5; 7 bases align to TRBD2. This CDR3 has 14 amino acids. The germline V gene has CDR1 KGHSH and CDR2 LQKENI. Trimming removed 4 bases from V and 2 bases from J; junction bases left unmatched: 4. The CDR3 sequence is CASSLRGLQETQYF. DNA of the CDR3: TGTGCCAGCTCACTGCGGGGGTTACAAGAGACCCAGTACTTC.

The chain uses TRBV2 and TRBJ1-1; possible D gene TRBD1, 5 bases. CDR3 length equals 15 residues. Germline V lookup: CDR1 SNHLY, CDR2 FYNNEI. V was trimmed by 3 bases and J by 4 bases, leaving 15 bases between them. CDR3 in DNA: TGTGCCAGCAGTGAGTGGTTAGGGGACTTCACTGAAGCTTTCTTT. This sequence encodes CASSEWLGDFTEAFF. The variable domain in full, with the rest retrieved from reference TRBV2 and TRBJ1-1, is EPEVTQTPSHQVTQMGQEVILRCVPISNHLYFYWYRQILGQKVEFLVSFYNNEISEKSEIFDDQFSVERPDGSNFTLKIRSTKLEDSAMYFCASSEWLGDFTEAFFGQGTRLTVV.

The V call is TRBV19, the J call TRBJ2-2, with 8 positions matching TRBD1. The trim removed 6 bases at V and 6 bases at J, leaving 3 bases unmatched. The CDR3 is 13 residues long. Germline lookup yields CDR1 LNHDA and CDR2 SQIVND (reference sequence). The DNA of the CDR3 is TGTGCCAGTAGGGGCAGGGGGCCCGGGGAGCTGTTTTTT. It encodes CASRGRGPGELFF.

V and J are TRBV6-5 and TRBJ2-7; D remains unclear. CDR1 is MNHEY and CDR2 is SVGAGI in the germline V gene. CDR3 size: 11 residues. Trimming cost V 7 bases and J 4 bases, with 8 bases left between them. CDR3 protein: CASTDTYEQYF. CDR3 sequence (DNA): TGTGCCAGCACCGATACTTACGAGCAGTACTTC.

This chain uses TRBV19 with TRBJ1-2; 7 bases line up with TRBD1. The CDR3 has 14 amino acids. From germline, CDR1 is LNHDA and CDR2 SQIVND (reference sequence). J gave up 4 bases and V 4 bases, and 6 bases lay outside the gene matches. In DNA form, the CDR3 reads TGTGCCAGTAGTAAGCAGGGGGGTATCTATGGCTACACCTTC. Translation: CASSKQGGIYGYTF.

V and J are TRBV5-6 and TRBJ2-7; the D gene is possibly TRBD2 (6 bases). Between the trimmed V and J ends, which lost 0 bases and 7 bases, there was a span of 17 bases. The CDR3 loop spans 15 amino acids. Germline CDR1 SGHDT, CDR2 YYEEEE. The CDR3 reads CASSLEGGAGREQYF. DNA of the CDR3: TGTGCCAGCAGCTTGGAAGGCGGGGCGGGGAGGGAGCAGTACTTC.

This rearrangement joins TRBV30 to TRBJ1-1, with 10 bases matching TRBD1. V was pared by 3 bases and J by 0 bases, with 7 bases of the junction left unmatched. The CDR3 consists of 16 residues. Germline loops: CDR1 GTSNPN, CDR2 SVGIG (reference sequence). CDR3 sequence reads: CAWRGTGDKMNTEAFF. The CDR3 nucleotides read TGTGCCTGGAGAGGGACAGGGGATAAGATGAACACTGAAGCTTTCTTT.

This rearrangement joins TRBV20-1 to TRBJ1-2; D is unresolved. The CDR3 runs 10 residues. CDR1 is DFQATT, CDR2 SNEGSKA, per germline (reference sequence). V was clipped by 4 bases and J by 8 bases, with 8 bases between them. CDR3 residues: CSANLGGYTF. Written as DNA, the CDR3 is TGCAGTGCTAATCTAGGAGGCTACACCTTC.

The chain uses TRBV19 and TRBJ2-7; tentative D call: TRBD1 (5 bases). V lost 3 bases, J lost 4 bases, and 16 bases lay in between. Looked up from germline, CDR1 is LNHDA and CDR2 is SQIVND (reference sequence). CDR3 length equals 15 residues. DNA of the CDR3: TGTGCCAGTAGTATTGGCCCGGCAGGGATATACGAGCAGTACTTC. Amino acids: CASSIGPAGIYEQYF.

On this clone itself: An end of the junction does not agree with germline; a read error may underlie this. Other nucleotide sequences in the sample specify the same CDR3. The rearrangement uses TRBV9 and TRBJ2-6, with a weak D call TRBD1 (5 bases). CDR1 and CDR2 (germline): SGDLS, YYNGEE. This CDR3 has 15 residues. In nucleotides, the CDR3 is TGTGCCAGCAGCGTAGAAAGCTCTGGGGCCAACGTCCTGACTTTT. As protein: CASSVESSGANVLTF.

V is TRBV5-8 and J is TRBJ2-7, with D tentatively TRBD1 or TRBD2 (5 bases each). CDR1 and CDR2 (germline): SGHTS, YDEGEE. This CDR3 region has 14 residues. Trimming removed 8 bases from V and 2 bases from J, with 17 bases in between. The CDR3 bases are TGTGCCAGTCCCGACTTGGGGGATCCCTACGAGCAGTACTTC. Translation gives CASPDLGDPYEQYF.

The CDR3 DNA is TGTGCCAGCAGTTTTGACAGGAACACTGAAGCTTTCTTT. It specifies CASSFDRNTEAFF. The chain has TRBV6-5 and TRBJ1-1; the D gene is possibly TRBD1 (5 bases). Germline V gene data show CDR1 as MNHEY and CDR2 as SVGAGI. V lost 4 bases and J 1 base, leaving 7 bases between the germline ends. The CDR3 totals 13 residues.

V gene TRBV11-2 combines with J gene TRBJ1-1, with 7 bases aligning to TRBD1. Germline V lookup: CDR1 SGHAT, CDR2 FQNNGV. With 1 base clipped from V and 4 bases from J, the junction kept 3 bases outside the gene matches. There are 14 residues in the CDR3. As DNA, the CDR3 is TGTGCCAGCAGCTTAGGACAGGGAAGCACTGAAGCTTTCTTT. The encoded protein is CASSLGQGSTEAFF.

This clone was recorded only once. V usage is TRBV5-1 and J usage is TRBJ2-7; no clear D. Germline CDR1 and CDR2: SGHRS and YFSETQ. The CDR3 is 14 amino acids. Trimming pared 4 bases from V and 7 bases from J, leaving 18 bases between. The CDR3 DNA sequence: TGCGCCAGCAGCCCGACAAACCCTACGGTAGAGCAGTACTTC. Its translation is CASSPTNPTVEQYF. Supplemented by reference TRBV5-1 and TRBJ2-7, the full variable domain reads KAGVTQTPRYLIKTRGQQVTLSCSPISGHRSVSWYQQTPGQGLQFLFEYFSETQRNKGNFPGRFSGRQFSNSRSEMNVSTLELGDSALYLCASSPTNPTVEQYFGPGTRLTVT.

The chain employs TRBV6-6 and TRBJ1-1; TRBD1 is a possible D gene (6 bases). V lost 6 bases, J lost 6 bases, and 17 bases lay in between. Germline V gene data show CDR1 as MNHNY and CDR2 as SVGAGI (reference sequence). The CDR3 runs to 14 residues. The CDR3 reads CASRGDTLMAEAFF. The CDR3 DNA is TGTGCCAGCAGGGGGGACACGTTGATGGCTGAAGCTTTCTTT.

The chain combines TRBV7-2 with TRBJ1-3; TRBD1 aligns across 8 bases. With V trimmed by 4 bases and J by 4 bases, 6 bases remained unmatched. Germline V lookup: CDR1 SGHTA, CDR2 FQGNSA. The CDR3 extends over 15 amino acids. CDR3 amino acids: CASSSDRGLGNTIYF. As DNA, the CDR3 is TGTGCCAGCAGCTCAGACAGGGGTTTAGGAAACACCATATATTTT. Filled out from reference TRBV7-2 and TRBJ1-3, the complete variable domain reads GAGVSQSPSNKVTEKGKDVELRCDPISGHTALYWYRQSLGQGLEFLIYFQGNSAPDKSGLPSDRFSAERTGGSVSTLTIQRTQQEDSAVYLCASSSDRGLGNTIYFGEGSWLTVV.

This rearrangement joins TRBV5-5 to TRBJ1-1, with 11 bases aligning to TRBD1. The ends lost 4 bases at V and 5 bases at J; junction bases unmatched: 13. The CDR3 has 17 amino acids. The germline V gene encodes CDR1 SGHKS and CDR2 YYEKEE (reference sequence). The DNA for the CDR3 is TGTGCCAGCAGCGGGTGGCCGGGACAGGGGGTGAGAACTGAAGCTTTCTTT. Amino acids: CASSGWPGQGVRTEAFF.